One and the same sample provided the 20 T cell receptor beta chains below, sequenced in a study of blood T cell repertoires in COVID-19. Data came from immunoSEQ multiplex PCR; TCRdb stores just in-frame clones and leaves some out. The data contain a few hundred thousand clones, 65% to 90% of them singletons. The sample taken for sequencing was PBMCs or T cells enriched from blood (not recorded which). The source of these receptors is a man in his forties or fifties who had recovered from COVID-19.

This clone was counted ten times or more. The CDR3 DNA reads TGTGCCACCAGCAGAGATGGGCGTGAGCAGTTCTTC. Translation gives CATSRDGREQFF. This chain uses TRBV15 with TRBJ2-1, with D unclear. The ends were cut back, 0 bases at V and 9 bases at J, with 6 bases in the middle. Germline-derived CDR1 and CDR2 are LNHNV and YYDKDF (reference sequence). This CDR3 is built from 12 residues.

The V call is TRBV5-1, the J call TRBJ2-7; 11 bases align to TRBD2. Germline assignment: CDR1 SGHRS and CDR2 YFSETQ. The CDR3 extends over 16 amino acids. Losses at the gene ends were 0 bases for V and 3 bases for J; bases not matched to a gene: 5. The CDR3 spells CASSLVFTSGSYEQYF. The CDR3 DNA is TGCGCCAGCAGCTTGGTCTTTACTAGCGGGAGCTACGAGCAGTACTTC.

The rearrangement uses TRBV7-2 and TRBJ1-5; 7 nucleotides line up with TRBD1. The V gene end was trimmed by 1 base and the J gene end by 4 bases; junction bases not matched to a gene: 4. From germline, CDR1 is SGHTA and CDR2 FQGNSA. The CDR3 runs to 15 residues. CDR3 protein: CASSLDGTENQPQHF. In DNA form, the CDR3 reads TGTGCCAGCAGCTTAGACGGGACAGAGAATCAGCCCCAGCATTTT.

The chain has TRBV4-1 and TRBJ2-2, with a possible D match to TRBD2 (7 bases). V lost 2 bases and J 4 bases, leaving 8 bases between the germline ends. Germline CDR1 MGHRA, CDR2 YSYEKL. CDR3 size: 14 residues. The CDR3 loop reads CASSQRGATGELFF. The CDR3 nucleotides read TGCGCCAGCAGCCAACGGGGGGCCACCGGGGAGCTGTTTTTT.

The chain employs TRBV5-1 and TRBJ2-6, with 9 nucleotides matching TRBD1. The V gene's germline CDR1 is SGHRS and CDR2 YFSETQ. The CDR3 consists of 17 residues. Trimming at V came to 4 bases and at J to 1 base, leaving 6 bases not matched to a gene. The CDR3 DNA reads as TGCGCCAGCAGCACCGACAGGGGGGGATCTGGGGCCAACGTCCTGACTTTC. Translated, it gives CASSTDRGGSGANVLTF.

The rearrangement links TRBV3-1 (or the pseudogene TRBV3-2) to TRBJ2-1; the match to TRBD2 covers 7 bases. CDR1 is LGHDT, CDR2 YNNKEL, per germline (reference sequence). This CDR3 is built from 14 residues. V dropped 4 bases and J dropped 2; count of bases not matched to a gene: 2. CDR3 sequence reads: CASSRSGTYNEQFF. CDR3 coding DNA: TGTGCCAGCAGCCGGAGCGGGACCTACAATGAGCAGTTCTTC.

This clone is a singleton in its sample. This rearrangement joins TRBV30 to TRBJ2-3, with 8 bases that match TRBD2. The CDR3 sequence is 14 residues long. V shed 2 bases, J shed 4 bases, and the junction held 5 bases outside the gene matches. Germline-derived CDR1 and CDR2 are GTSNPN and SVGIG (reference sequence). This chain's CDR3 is CAWSFSGGADTQYF. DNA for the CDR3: TGTGCCTGGAGTTTTTCGGGAGGGGCAGATACGCAGTATTTT. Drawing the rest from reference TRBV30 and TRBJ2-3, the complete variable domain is SQTIHQWPATLVQPVGSPLSLECTVEGTSNPNLYWYRQAAGRGLQLLFYSVGIGQISSEVPQNLSASRPQDRQFILSSKKLLLSDSGFYLCAWSFSGGADTQYFGPGTRLTVL.

The CDR3 DNA sequence: TGTGCCAGTGCAGGACGGACAGGGGGCACTGAAGCTTTCTTT. It encodes CASAGRTGGTEAFF. V and J are TRBV19 and TRBJ1-1, with 10 bases that match TRBD1. The V gene's germline CDR1 is LNHDA and CDR2 SQIVND (reference sequence). V dropped 8 bases and J dropped 4; count of bases not matched to a gene: 7. The CDR3 consists of 14 residues.

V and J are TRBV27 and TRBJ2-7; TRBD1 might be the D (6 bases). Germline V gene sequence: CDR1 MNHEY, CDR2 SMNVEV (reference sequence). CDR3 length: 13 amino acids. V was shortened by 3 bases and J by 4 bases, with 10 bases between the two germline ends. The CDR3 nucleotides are TGTGCCAGCAGTTTGAACAGGGTATACGAGCAGTACTTC. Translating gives CASSLNRVYEQYF.

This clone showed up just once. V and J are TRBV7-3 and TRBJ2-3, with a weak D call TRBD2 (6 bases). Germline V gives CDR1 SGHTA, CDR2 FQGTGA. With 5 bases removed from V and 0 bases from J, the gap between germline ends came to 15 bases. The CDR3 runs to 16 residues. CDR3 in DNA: TGTGCCAGCAGCCGAAGGGTGGGAGGTAGCACAGATACGCAGTATTTT. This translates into CASSRRVGGSTDTQYF.

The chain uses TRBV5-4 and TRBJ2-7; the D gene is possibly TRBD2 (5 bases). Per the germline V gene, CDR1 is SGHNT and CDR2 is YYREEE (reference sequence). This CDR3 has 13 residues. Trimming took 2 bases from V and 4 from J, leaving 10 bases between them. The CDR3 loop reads CASSFGVLYEQYF. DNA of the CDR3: TGTGCCAGCAGCTTCGGGGTTCTTTACGAGCAGTACTTC.

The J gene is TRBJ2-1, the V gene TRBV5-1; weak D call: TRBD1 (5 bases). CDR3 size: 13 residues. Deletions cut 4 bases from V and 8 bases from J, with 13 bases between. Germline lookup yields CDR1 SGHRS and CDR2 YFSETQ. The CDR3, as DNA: TGCGCCAGCAGCCATGGGCAGGGCGATGAGCAGTTCTTC. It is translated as CASSHGQGDEQFF.

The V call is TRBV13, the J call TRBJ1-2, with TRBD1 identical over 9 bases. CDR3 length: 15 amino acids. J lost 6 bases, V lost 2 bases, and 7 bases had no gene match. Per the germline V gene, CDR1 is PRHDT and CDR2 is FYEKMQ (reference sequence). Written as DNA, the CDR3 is TGTGCCAGCAGCTTATTGACGGACAGGGGCCATGGCTACACCTTC. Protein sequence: CASSLLTDRGHGYTF.

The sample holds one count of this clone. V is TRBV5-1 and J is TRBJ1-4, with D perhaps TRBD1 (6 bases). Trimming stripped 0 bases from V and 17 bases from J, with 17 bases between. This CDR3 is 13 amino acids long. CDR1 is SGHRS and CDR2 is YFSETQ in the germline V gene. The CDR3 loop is CASSLESGVGGFF. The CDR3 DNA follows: TGCGCCAGCAGCTTGGAGTCAGGGGTAGGCGGTTTTTTT. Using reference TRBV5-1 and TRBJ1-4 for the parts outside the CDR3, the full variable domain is KAGVTQTPRYLIKTRGQQVTLSCSPISGHRSVSWYQQTPGQGLQFLFEYFSETQRNKGNFPGRFSGRQFSNSRSEMNVSTLELGDSALYLCASSLESGVGGFFGSGTQLSVL.

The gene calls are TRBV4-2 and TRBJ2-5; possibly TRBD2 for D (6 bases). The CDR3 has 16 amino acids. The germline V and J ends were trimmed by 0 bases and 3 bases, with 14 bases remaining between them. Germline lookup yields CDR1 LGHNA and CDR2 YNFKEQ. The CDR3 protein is CASSQETFPGEETQYF. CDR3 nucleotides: TGTGCCAGCAGCCAAGAGACGTTTCCGGGGGAAGAGACCCAGTACTTC.

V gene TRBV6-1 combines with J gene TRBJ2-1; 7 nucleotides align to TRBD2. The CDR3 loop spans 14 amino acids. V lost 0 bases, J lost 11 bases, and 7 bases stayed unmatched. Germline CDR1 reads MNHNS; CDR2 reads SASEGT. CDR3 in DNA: TGTGCCAGCAGTGAAGCGGGAAAGCGGGATCAGCAGTTCTTC. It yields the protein CASSEAGKRDQQFF.

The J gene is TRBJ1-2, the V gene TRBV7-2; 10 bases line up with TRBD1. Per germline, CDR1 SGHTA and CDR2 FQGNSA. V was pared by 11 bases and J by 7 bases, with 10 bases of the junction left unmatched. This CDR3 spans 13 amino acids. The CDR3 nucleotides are TGTGCCGTTGGACAGGGGGATCGTAGTGGCTACACCTTC. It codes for CAVGQGDRSGYTF.

The CDR3 DNA is TGTGCCAGCAGTGAAGTCCAGGGGAGGAACACTGAAGCTTTCTTT. Amino acid sequence: CASSEVQGRNTEAFF. The chain uses TRBV6-1 and TRBJ1-1; D is perhaps TRBD1 (6 bases). Germline V lookup: CDR1 MNHNS, CDR2 SASEGT. The CDR3 extends over 15 amino acids. V shed 1 base and J shed 1 base, with 10 bases lying between them.

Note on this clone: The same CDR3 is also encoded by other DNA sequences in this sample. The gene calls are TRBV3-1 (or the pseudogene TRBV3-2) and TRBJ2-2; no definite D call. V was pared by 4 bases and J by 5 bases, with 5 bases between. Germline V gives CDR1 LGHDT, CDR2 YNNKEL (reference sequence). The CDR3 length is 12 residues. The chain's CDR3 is CASSLATGELFF. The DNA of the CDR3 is TGTGCCAGCAGCCTAGCTACCGGGGAGCTGTTTTTT.

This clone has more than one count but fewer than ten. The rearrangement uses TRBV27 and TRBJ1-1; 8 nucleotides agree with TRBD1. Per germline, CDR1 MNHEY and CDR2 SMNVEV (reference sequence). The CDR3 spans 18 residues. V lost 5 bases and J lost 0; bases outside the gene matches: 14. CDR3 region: CASSPTGGNRWMNTEAFF. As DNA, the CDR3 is TGTGCCAGCAGTCCCACAGGGGGGAATCGGTGGATGAACACTGAAGCTTTCTTT.